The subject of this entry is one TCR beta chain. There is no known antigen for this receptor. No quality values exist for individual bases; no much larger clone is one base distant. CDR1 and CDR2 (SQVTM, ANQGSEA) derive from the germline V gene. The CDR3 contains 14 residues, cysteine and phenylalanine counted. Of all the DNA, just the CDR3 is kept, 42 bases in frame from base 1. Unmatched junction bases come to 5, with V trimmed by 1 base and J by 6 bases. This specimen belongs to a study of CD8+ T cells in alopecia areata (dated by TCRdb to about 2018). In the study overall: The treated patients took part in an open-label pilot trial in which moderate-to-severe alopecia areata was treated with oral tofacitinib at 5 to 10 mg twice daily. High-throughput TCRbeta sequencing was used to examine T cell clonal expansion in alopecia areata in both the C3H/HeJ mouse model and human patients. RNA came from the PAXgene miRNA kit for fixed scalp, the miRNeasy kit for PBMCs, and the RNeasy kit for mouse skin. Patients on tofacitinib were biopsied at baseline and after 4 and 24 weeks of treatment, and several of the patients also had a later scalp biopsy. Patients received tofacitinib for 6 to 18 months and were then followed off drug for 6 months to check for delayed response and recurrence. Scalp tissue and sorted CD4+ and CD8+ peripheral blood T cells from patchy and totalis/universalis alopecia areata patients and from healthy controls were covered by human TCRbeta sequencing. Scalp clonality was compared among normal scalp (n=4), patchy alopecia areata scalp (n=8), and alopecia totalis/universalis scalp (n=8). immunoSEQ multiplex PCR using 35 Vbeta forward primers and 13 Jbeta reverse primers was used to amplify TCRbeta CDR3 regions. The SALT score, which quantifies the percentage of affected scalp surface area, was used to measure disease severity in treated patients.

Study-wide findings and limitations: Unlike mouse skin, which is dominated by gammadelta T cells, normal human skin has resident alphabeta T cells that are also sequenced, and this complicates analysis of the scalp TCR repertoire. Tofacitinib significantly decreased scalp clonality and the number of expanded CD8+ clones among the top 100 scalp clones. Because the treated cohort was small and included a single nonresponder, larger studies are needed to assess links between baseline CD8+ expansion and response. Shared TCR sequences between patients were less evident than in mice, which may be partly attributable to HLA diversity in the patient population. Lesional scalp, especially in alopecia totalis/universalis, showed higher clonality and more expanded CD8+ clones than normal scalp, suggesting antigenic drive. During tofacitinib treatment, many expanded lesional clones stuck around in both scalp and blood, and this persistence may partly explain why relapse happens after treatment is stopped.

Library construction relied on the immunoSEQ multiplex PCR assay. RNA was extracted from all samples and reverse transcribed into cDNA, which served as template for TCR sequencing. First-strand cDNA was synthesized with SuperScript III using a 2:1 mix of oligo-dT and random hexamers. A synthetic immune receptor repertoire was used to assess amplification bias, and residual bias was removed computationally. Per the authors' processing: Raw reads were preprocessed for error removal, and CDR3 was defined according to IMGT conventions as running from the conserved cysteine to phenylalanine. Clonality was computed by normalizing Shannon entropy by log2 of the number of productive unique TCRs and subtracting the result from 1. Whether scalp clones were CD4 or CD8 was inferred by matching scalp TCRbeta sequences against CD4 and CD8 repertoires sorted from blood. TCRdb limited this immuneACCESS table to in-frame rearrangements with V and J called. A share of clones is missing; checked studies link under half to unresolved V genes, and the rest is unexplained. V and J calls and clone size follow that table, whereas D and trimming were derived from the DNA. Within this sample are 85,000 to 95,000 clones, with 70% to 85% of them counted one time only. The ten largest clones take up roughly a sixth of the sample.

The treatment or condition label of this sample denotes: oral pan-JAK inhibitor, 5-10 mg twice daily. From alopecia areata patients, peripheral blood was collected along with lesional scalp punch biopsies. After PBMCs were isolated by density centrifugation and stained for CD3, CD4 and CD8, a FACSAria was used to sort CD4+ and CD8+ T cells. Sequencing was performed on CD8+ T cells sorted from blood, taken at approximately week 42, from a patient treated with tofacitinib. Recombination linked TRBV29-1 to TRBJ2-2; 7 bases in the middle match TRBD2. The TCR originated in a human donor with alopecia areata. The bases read TGCAGCGTTGAAGGGACTAGGGCTCCCGGGGAGCTGTTTTTT. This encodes CSVEGTRAPGELFF.